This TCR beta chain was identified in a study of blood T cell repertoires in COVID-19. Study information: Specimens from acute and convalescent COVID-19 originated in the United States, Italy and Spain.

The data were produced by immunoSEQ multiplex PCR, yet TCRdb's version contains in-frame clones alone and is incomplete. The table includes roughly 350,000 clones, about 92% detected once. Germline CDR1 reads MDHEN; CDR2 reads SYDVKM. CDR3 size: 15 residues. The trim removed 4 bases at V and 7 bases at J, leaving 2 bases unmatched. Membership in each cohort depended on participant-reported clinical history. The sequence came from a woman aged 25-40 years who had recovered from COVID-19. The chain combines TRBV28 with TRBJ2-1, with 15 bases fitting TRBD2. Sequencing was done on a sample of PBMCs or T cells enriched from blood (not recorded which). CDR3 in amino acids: CASSSGTSGRNEQFF. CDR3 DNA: TGTGCCAGCAGTTCTGGGACTAGCGGGAGGAATGAGCAGTTCTTC. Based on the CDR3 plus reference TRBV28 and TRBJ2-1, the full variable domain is DVKVTQSSRYLVKRTGEKVFLECVQDMDHENMFWYRQDPGLGLRLIYFSYDVKMKEKGDIPEGYSVSREKKERFSLILESASTNQTSMYLCASSSGTSGRNEQFFGPGTRLTVL.